What follows are 17 T cell receptor beta chains derived from one specimen sequenced in a study of cytomegalovirus exposure and HLA in healthy donors. PCR employed 60 Vbeta and 13 Jbeta primers. Sequenced by immunoSEQ multiplex PCR; TCRdb stores in-frame clones only, minus some. This sample has over 110,000 clones, with roughly 80% found just once. Input material: PBMCs. The receptors come from a man aged 40-49 years in good health and CMV-seronegative.

V is TRBV4-3 and J is TRBJ2-6; D is ambiguous. This CDR3 comprises 16 residues. Trimming took 0 bases from V and 2 from J, leaving 8 bases between them. CDR1 is LGHNA, CDR2 YSLEER, per germline. CDR3: CASSQDGIPGANVLTF. The CDR3 region has the DNA TGCGCCAGCAGCCAAGATGGCATCCCTGGGGCCAACGTCCTGACTTTC.

The J gene is TRBJ2-3, the V gene TRBV6-1, with TRBD2 identical over 16 bases. The CDR3 is made up of 18 amino acids. V lost 2 bases, J lost 6 bases, and 8 bases stayed unmatched. Germline CDR1 MNHNS, CDR2 SASEGT. The DNA of the CDR3 is TGTGCCAGCAGTGAAAGGGGGACTAGCGGGGGGGCCTACGATACGCAGTATTTT. Its protein is CASSERGTSGGAYDTQYF.

The rearrangement links TRBV19 to TRBJ1-2; 7 bases fit TRBD1. After removal of 5 bases from V and 5 bases from J, the junction contained 5 bases not matched to a gene. The CDR3 is 13 amino acids. Germline V gives CDR1 LNHDA, CDR2 SQIVND (reference sequence). The CDR3 sequence: CASSQGGDYGYTF. CDR3 nucleotides: TGTGCCAGTAGTCAGGGGGGCGATTATGGCTACACCTTC.

The chain combines TRBV11-3 with TRBJ2-2, with D maybe TRBD2 (6 bases). The CDR3 sequence is 15 residues long. V lost 1 base and J lost 4, with 10 bases in between. Germline CDR1 reads SGHNT; CDR2 reads YENEEA. The CDR3 loop reads CASSLVVSGTGELFF. In nucleotides, the CDR3 is TGTGCCAGCAGCTTAGTAGTTAGCGGCACCGGGGAGCTGTTTTTT. The variable domain in full, with the rest retrieved from reference TRBV11-3 and TRBJ2-2, is EAGVVQSPRYKIIEKKQPVAFWCNPISGHNTLYWYLQNLGQGPELLIRYENEEAVDDSQLPKDRFSAERLKGVDSTLKIQPAELGDSAVYLCASSLVVSGTGELFFGEGSRLTVL.

The chain is built from TRBV7-9 and TRBJ2-7, with TRBD1 matching over 7 bases. The CDR3 spans 14 residues. CDR1 and CDR2 from the germline V gene are SEHNR and FQNEAQ (reference sequence). The V gene end was trimmed by 4 bases and the J gene end by 7 bases; junction bases not matched to a gene: 10. The DNA for the CDR3 is TGTGCCAGCAGCTATTTATTGGACAGGCAAGAGCAGTACTTC. Translation: CASSYLLDRQEQYF.

This clone was recorded a few times. This chain uses TRBV5-1 with TRBJ2-4; 9 bases line up with TRBD1. The germline CDR1 and CDR2 sequences are SGHRS and YFSETQ. Unmatched junction bases numbered 8, after V lost 0 bases and J lost 4 bases. The CDR3 has 17 amino acids. The CDR3 DNA reads TGCGCCAGCAGCTTGGTGGGACAGGGAGGACCTAAAAACATTCAGTACTTC. Encoded protein: CASSLVGQGGPKNIQYF.

CDR3 residues: CASSGPPDEGDTEAFF. CDR3 sequence (DNA): TGTGCCAGCAGCGGGCCCCCCGACGAAGGGGACACTGAAGCTTTCTTT. V usage is TRBV21-1 and J usage is TRBJ1-1; the D segment call TRBD1 is taken from the table without a DNA check. TRBV21-1 corresponds to a pseudogene. The CDR3 contains 16 residues.

The CDR3 region has the DNA TGTGCCAGCAGCTCGGGGTTCGAGCAGTACTTC. Protein sequence: CASSSGFEQYF. This chain joins TRBV5-6 and TRBJ2-7, with a weak D call TRBD2 (5 bases). V lost 3 bases to trimming and J lost 6 bases, with 7 bases between them. CDR3 size: 11 residues. Germline assignment: CDR1 SGHDT and CDR2 YYEEEE. The whole variable domain, filled in from reference TRBV5-6 and TRBJ2-7, reads DAGVTQSPTHLIKTRGQQVTLRCSPKSGHDTVSWYQQALGQGPQFIFQYYEEEERQRGNFPDRFSGHQFPNYSSELNVNALLLGDSALYLCASSSGFEQYFGPGTRLTVT.

The gene calls are TRBV7-9 and TRBJ1-4; the D gene is possibly TRBD1 (5 bases). This CDR3 has 14 amino acids. Looked up from germline, CDR1 is SEHNR and CDR2 is FQNEAQ (reference sequence). V dropped 0 bases and J dropped 7 bases, with 9 bases sitting between them. The CDR3 protein is CASSLAGGGEKLFF. For the CDR3, the DNA is TGTGCCAGCAGCTTAGCCGGGGGGGGTGAAAAACTGTTTTTT.

CDR3: CASTRQGNEKLFF. In DNA form, the CDR3 reads TGTGCCAGCACCCGACAGGGGAATGAAAAACTGTTTTTT. The chain employs TRBV28 and TRBJ1-4, with 8 bases aligning to TRBD1. J lost 5 bases, V lost 7 bases, and 3 bases had no gene match. The germline gives CDR1 MDHEN, CDR2 SYDVKM. CDR3 length: 13 amino acids.

On this clone itself: The junction shows a germline mismatch at one end, possibly a read error. This chain links TRBV6-5 with TRBJ2-3; 9 bases are a match to TRBD2. Germline assignment: CDR1 MNHEY and CDR2 SVGAGI. The CDR3 has 16 amino acids. The CDR3 coding sequence is TGTGCCAGCAGTTACTTAGTAGCGGGGGCTCAGAGTACGCAGTGTTTT. Its protein is CASSYLVAGAQSTQCF.

This clone was recorded once. The CDR3 protein is CASSAFMGPNTGELFF. The CDR3 DNA is TGTGCCAGCAGCGCGTTCATGGGGCCGAACACCGGGGAGCTGTTTTTT. The rearrangement joins TRBV2 to TRBJ2-2, with a tentative D call TRBD1 (5 bases). V gave up 6 bases and J gave up 0 bases, with 14 bases separating them. CDR1 is SNHLY and CDR2 is FYNNEI in the germline V gene. The length of the CDR3 is 16 residues.

This clone was picked up a small number of times. The rearrangement links TRBV19 to TRBJ2-2; D might be TRBD1 (6 bases). Between the trimmed V and J ends, which lost 5 bases and 4 bases, there was a span of 14 bases. Germline V lookup: CDR1 LNHDA, CDR2 SQIVND (reference sequence). The CDR3 length is 15 residues. CDR3 DNA sequence: TGTGCCAGTAGTTCATACAGGGACGGCACCGGGGAGCTGTTTTTT. It translates to CASSSYRDGTGELFF. Looking up the rest from reference TRBV19 and TRBJ2-2 gives the full variable domain: DGGITQSPKYLFRKEGQNVTLSCEQNLNHDAMYWYRQDPGQGLRLIYYSQIVNDFQKGDIAEGYSVSREKKESFPLTVTSAQKNPTAFYLCASSSYRDGTGELFFGEGSRLTVL.

The rearrangement links TRBV6-5 to TRBJ2-1, with D perhaps TRBD2 (5 bases). V was clipped by 8 bases and J by 7 bases, with 21 bases between them. In germline, CDR1 is MNHEY, CDR2 SVGAGI. The CDR3 has 15 residues. The CDR3, as DNA: TGTGCCAGCCAAAGGGTGAGGGAAGGAGGTAATGAGCAGTTCTTC. Residues: CASQRVREGGNEQFF.

J is TRBJ2-5 and V is TRBV7-2, with 9 positions matching TRBD2. The J call may be faulty, since TRBJ2-7 better matches the DNA end. CDR1 SGHTA and CDR2 FQGNSA come from the germline V gene. The CDR3 sequence is 14 residues long. The CDR3, as DNA: TGTGCCAGCAGCTTCCGGACTAGCGCGGCCGAGCAGTACTTC. Its protein product is CASSFRTSAAEQYF.

The CDR3 protein is CASSLDVWSGERNEQFF. Here the CDR3 DNA reads TGTGCCAGCAGCTTAGATGTGTGGTCGGGGGAGCGCAATGAGCAGTTCTTC. The V gene is TRBV7-2, the J gene TRBJ2-1; D perhaps matches TRBD2 (6 bases). V was clipped by 1 base and J by 6 bases, with 19 bases between them. This CDR3 comprises 17 residues. The V gene's germline CDR1 is SGHTA and CDR2 FQGNSA. Together with reference TRBV7-2 and TRBJ2-1, the CDR3 gives the full variable domain: GAGVSQSPSNKVTEKGKDVELRCDPISGHTALYWYRQSLGQGLEFLIYFQGNSAPDKSGLPSDRFSAERTGGSVSTLTIQRTQQEDSAVYLCASSLDVWSGERNEQFFGPGTRLTVL.

The V and J genes are TRBV29-1 and TRBJ1-2, with 10 bases identical to TRBD1. The CDR3 extends over 15 amino acids. J was trimmed by 8 bases and V by 4 bases; bases with no gene match: 13. Germline loops: CDR1 SQVTM, CDR2 ANQGSEA. The CDR3 region is CSVVDRGQPGDGYTF. CDR3 sequence (DNA): TGCAGCGTTGTAGACAGGGGGCAACCAGGGGACGGCTACACCTTC.